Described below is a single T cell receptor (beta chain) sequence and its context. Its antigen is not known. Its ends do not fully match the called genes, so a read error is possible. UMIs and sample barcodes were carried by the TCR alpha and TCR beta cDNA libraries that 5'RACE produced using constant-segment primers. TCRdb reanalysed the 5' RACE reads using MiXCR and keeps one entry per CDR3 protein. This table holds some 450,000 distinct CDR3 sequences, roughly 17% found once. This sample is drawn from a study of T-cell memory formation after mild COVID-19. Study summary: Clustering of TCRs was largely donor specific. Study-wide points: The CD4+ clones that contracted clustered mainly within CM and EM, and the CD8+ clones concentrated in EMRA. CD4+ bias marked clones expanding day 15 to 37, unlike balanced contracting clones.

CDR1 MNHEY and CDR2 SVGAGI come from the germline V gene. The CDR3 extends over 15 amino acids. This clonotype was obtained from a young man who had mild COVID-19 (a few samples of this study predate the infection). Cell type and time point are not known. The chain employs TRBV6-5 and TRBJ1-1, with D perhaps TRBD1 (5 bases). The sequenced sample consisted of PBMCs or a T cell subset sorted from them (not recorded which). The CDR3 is CASSYSTLGEPEAFF. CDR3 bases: TGTGCAAGCAGTTACTCGACGTTGGGGGAACCTGAAGCTTTCTTT.